The 11 T cell receptor beta chains listed next were all sequenced from one sample in a study of T cells in Graves' hyperthyroidism and ophthalmopathy. The investigators amplified TCR beta CDR3 regions from RNA transcripts. The TCR CDR3 was amplified in a first-round RT-PCR using the HTBI primer set. One entry per CDR3 protein, called by TCRdb with MiXCR from the multiplex PCR reads. Of a few hundred thousand distinct CDR3 sequences listed, around 14% are singletons. The sample consisted of blood. These TCRs come from a woman aged 18-29 years with Graves' hyperthyroidism.

At least ten counts were recorded for this clonotype. The chain employs TRBV24-1 and TRBJ1-5, with 7 bases identical to TRBD1. CDR1 is KGHDR, CDR2 SFDVKD, per germline. Trimming removed 4 bases from V and 5 bases from J; junction bases left unmatched: 4. CDR3 length equals 14 residues. The CDR3 loop reads CATSEARGYQPQHF. CDR3 nucleotides: TGTGCCACCAGTGAAGCCAGGGGGTATCAGCCCCAGCATTTT.

This chain links TRBV28 with TRBJ2-1; D is unclear. Germline V gene lookup returns CDR1 MDHEN and CDR2 SYDVKM. The CDR3 consists of 13 residues. Trimming took 4 bases from V and 8 from J, leaving 12 bases between them. The CDR3 loop reads CASSSMSTDEQFF. DNA of the CDR3: TGTGCCAGCAGTTCGATGTCTACCGATGAGCAGTTCTTC. The full variable domain, in which reference TRBV28 and TRBJ2-1 provide the parts outside the CDR3, is DVKVTQSSRYLVKRTGEKVFLECVQDMDHENMFWYRQDPGLGLRLIYFSYDVKMKEKGDIPEGYSVSREKKERFSLILESASTNQTSMYLCASSSMSTDEQFFGPGTRLTVL.

The chain has TRBV7-2 and TRBJ2-7; no clear D gene. Trimming stripped 5 bases from V and 6 bases from J, with 14 bases between. Germline CDR1 is SGHTA and CDR2 is FQGNSA. CDR3 length: 13 residues. The DNA of the CDR3 is TGTGCCAGCAGCCTCCCTGTAGGAAGCGAGCAGTACTTC. Amino acids: CASSLPVGSEQYF.

This clonotype showed up many times. The chain links TRBV7-3 to TRBJ2-1, with D perhaps TRBD1 or TRBD2 (5 bases each). This CDR3 spans 12 amino acids. The V gene's germline CDR1 is SGHTA and CDR2 FQGTGA. Deletions cut 5 bases from V and 12 bases from J, with 14 bases between. The CDR3: CASSVGTEGQFF. CDR3 DNA sequence: TGTGCCAGCAGCGTCGGGACCGAGGGGCAGTTCTTC. The full variable domain, completed using reference TRBV7-3 and TRBJ2-1, is GAGVSQTPSNKVTEKGKYVELRCDPISGHTALYWYRQSLGQGPEFLIYFQGTGAADDSGLPNDRFFAVRPEGSVSTLKIQRTERGDSAVYLCASSVGTEGQFFGPGTRLTVL.

This clonotype showed up just a few times. The chain employs TRBV5-1 and TRBJ2-1; 10 bases are a match to TRBD2. The CDR3 has 15 residues. Unmatched junction bases numbered 5, after V lost 2 bases and J lost 6 bases. Germline V gene lookup returns CDR1 SGHRS and CDR2 YFSETQ. The CDR3 protein is CASSLRTSGSNEQFF. The CDR3 coding sequence is TGCGCCAGCAGCTTAAGGACTAGCGGCAGCAATGAGCAGTTCTTC.

This clonotype was seen ten or more times. The chain joins TRBV5-5 to TRBJ2-3, with D perhaps TRBD2 (6 bases). The CDR3 covers 15 residues. Trimming stripped 3 bases from V and 0 bases from J, with 11 bases between. Germline-derived CDR1 and CDR2 are SGHKS and YYEKEE (reference sequence). CDR3 amino acids: CASSSMGLSTDTQYF. In DNA, the CDR3 is TGTGCCAGCAGCTCAATGGGACTCAGCACAGATACGCAGTATTTT. The full variable domain, in which reference TRBV5-5 and TRBJ2-3 provide the parts outside the CDR3, is DAGVTQSPTHLIKTRGQQVTLRCSPISGHKSVSWYQQVLGQGPQFIFQYYEKEERGRGNFPDRFSARQFPNYSSELNVNALLLGDSALYLCASSSMGLSTDTQYFGPGTRLTVL.

This clonotype was observed a handful of times. The V gene is TRBV25-1, the J gene TRBJ2-3; unclear D gene. The CDR3 has 13 amino acids. Trimming pared 2 bases from V and 2 bases from J, leaving 5 bases between. The germline V gene has CDR1 MGHDK and CDR2 SYGVNS. CDR3 residues: CASSERTTDTQYF. The DNA of the CDR3 is TGTGCCAGCAGTGAACGGACCACAGATACGCAGTATTTT.

This clonotype appeared a few times. The chain employs TRBV12-3 or TRBV12-4 and TRBJ1-6, with 9 bases lining up with TRBD1. Trimming removed 5 bases from V and 9 bases from J; junction bases left unmatched: 8. The CDR3 covers 15 residues. The CDR3: CASSERQGVFSPLHF. The CDR3 DNA reads as TGTGCCAGCAGTGAGAGACAGGGGGTATTTTCACCCCTCCACTTT.

This clonotype was recorded many times. The V call is TRBV12-5, the J call TRBJ1-2; the D gene is possibly TRBD1 (5 bases). Germline lookup yields CDR1 LGHNT and CDR2 FRNRAP. The V end lost 4 bases, the J end lost 6 bases, and 18 bases lay between the germline ends. CDR3 length: 15 residues. The CDR3 region has the DNA TGTGCTAGTGGTTCCGGGCGGGGGACTCAGGATGGCTACACCTTC. Translated, it gives CASGSGRGTQDGYTF.

The chain uses TRBV20-1 and TRBJ1-6, with D possibly matching TRBD1 (5 bases). V shed 4 bases and J shed 10 bases, with 20 bases lying between them. Germline V gene data show CDR1 as DFQATT and CDR2 as SNEGSKA (reference sequence). CDR3 length: 15 residues. CDR3 sequence (DNA): TGCAGTGCTATCGGATCCGGGACGGGGTCATCACCCCTCCACTTT. Residues: CSAIGSGTGSSPLHF.

The chain combines TRBV19 with TRBJ2-1; the match to TRBD2 covers 10 bases. J gave up 4 bases and V 4 bases, and 7 bases lay outside the gene matches. The CDR3 covers 16 residues. The germline CDR1 and CDR2 sequences are LNHDA and SQIVND (reference sequence). As DNA, the CDR3 is TGTGCCAGTAGTACTGATAGCGGGAGGAATTACAATGAGCAGTTCTTC. This sequence encodes CASSTDSGRNYNEQFF.